The 16 T cell receptor beta chains listed next were all sequenced from one sample in a study of blood T cell repertoires in COVID-19. Some clones are missing from TCRdb's copy, which holds only in-frame ones; the method was immunoSEQ multiplex PCR. The sample consists of about 220,000 clones, 75% to 85% of them appearing once. The sequenced sample was peripheral blood. The receptors were gathered from a woman between 65 and 79 years old with COVID-19, enrolled during active disease.

Only a few counts were recorded for this clone. The rearrangement uses TRBV9 and TRBJ1-6; 7 bases agree with TRBD1. V shed 3 bases and J 7 bases; nucleotides not matched to a gene: 10. CDR1 is SGDLS and CDR2 is YYNGEE in the germline V gene. The length of the CDR3 is 16 residues. CDR3 loop: CASSGARQGLNSPLHF. As DNA, the CDR3 is TGTGCCAGCAGCGGAGCCCGACAGGGACTCAATTCACCCCTCCACTTT.

The chain couples TRBV2 to TRBJ2-5; the match to TRBD1 covers 8 bases. The CDR3 extends over 14 amino acids. Germline CDR1 and CDR2: SNHLY and FYNNEI. V dropped 6 bases and J dropped 5; count of bases not matched to a gene: 8. CDR3 nucleotide sequence: TGTGCCAGCAGGGAGGACAGGGTGGGGGAGACCCAGTACTTC. It translates to CASREDRVGETQYF.

The chain links TRBV19 to TRBJ1-5, with D hard to call. Looked up from germline, CDR1 is LNHDA and CDR2 is SQIVND (reference sequence). V gave up 6 bases and J gave up 4 bases, with 7 bases separating them. The CDR3 loop spans 12 amino acids. The DNA for the CDR3 is TGTGCCAGTAGCCCCCAGAATCAGCCCCAGCATTTT. It is translated as CASSPQNQPQHF.

This clone was seen a single time. CDR3 sequence reads: CASSMGARSGNTIYF. CDR3 sequence (DNA): TGTGCCAGTAGTATGGGGGCGAGGTCTGGAAACACCATATATTTT. The chain is built from TRBV19 and TRBJ1-3; perhaps TRBD1 as D (6 bases). The CDR3 covers 15 residues. Germline V gene data show CDR1 as LNHDA and CDR2 as SQIVND (reference sequence). Trimming removed 3 bases at V and 1 base at J, with 10 bases between. Based on the CDR3 plus reference TRBV19 and TRBJ1-3, the full variable domain is DGGITQSPKYLFRKEGQNVTLSCEQNLNHDAMYWYRQDPGQGLRLIYYSQIVNDFQKGDIAEGYSVSREKKESFPLTVTSAQKNPTAFYLCASSMGARSGNTIYFGEGSWLTVV.

This clone occurred once. The rearrangement links TRBV5-1 to TRBJ2-5; a weak D match, TRBD1 (5 bases). CDR3 size: 15 residues. V dropped 0 bases and J dropped 5 bases, with 14 bases sitting between them. Germline CDR1 is SGHRS and CDR2 is YFSETQ. CDR3 bases: TGCGCCAGCAGCTTGGCGGGCAGGGAAGGGGAGACCCAGTACTTC. The encoded protein is CASSLAGREGETQYF.

The chain is built from TRBV5-1 and TRBJ2-1; 7 bases match TRBD1. The V gene end was trimmed by 0 bases and the J gene end by 1 base; junction bases not matched to a gene: 7. The germline gives CDR1 SGHRS, CDR2 YFSETQ. CDR3 length: 17 residues. This chain's CDR3 is CASSLGAFRGSYNEQFF. Written as DNA, the CDR3 is TGCGCCAGCAGCTTGGGGGCATTCAGGGGGTCCTACAATGAGCAGTTCTTC.

The chain is built from TRBV4-2 and TRBJ2-3, with 8 bases matching TRBD2. The CDR3 extends over 19 amino acids. CDR1 LGHNA and CDR2 YNFKEQ come from the germline V gene. The J segment lost 2 bases and the V segment lost 0 bases, leaving 13 bases of the junction unmatched. CDR3 bases: TGTGCCAGCAGCCAAGAAAGCAGCGGGAGCCCCTTATCCACAGATACGCAGTATTTT. It specifies CASSQESSGSPLSTDTQYF.

The rearrangement uses TRBV7-2 and TRBJ1-1; D is unclear. V lost 5 bases and J 7 bases, leaving 14 bases between the germline ends. The germline CDR1 and CDR2 sequences are SGHTA and FQGNSA. This CDR3 region has 13 residues. This chain's CDR3 is CASSDRPEGEAFF. CDR3 sequence (DNA): TGTGCCAGCAGCGACCGTCCCGAGGGTGAAGCTTTCTTT.

This chain connects TRBV2 to TRBJ2-1; 14 nucleotides align to TRBD2. In germline, CDR1 is SNHLY, CDR2 FYNNEI. The CDR3 is made up of 20 amino acids. With 0 bases clipped from V and 0 bases from J, the junction kept 7 bases outside the gene matches. This chain's CDR3 is CASSEARTSGGISSYNEQFF. As DNA, the CDR3 is TGTGCCAGCAGTGAAGCGCGGACTAGCGGGGGGATTAGCTCCTACAATGAGCAGTTCTTC.

This clone is a singleton in its sample. CDR3 DNA: TGTGCCAGCAGTGATAACTGGGGCTACACCTTC. The encoded protein is CASSDNWGYTF. The genes are TRBV2 and TRBJ1-2; D unresolved. Trimming removed 3 bases from V and 8 bases from J, with 7 bases in between. The CDR3 totals 11 residues. Germline assignment: CDR1 SNHLY and CDR2 FYNNEI.

CDR3 nucleotide sequence: TGTGCCAGCAGCGAGAGACAGTTGCGCTCCTATAATTCACCCCTCCACTTT. Its translation: CASSERQLRSYNSPLHF. The V gene is TRBV2, the J gene TRBJ1-6; tentative D call: TRBD1 (5 bases). V gave up 6 bases and J gave up 0 bases, with 15 bases separating them. Germline CDR1 is SNHLY and CDR2 is FYNNEI. The CDR3 sequence is 17 residues long.

CDR3 sequence (DNA): TGTGCCAGCAGCGTAACCTTTGACAACTACAATGAGCAGTTCTTC. The encoded protein is CASSVTFDNYNEQFF. The chain joins TRBV9 to TRBJ2-1; no firm D call. Trimming shortened V by 1 base and J by 3 bases, and 11 bases separated the two germline ends. Germline V CDR1 and CDR2: SGDLS, YYNGEE. The CDR3 consists of 15 residues.

The chain is built from TRBV11-3 and TRBJ1-5; tentatively, D is TRBD1 (5 bases). V lost 5 bases to trimming and J lost 6 bases, with 23 bases between them. Germline V CDR1 and CDR2: SGHNT, YENEEA. This CDR3 has 17 amino acids. The CDR3 DNA follows: TGTGCCAGCAGCACCCCTCCAGGGAGGGGAATTAGTCAGCCCCAGCATTTT. The encoded protein is CASSTPPGRGISQPQHF.

V is TRBV11-3 and J is TRBJ2-1, with TRBD2 matching 13 bases. The germline V gene encodes CDR1 SGHNT and CDR2 YENEEA. J gave up 6 bases and V 6 bases, and 5 bases lay outside the gene matches. The CDR3 length is 15 residues. The CDR3 sequence is CASSWTSGSSNEQFF. In nucleotides, the CDR3 is TGTGCCAGCAGTTGGACTAGCGGGAGTAGCAATGAGCAGTTCTTC.

The V gene is TRBV18, the J gene TRBJ1-2, with D perhaps TRBD1 (5 bases). Per the germline V gene, CDR1 is KGHSH and CDR2 is LQKENI. The CDR3 length is 14 residues. The V and J ends lost 3 bases and 3 bases respectively, with 11 bases between them. This CDR3 is CASSPQGDYYGYTF. The CDR3 DNA sequence: TGTGCCAGCTCACCCCAGGGCGATTACTATGGCTACACCTTC.

Comment on this clone: At one boundary the junction diverges from the germline segment, which might be a read error. This chain joins TRBV7-2 and TRBJ2-1; 9 bases are shared with TRBD1. The germline gives CDR1 SGHTA, CDR2 FQGNSA. The CDR3 spans 16 residues. The CDR3 region has the DNA TGTGCCAGCAGCTTAGTACAGGGGGCCTCCAACAATGAGCAGTTCTTC. It specifies CASSLVQGASNNEQFF.